This T cell receptor (beta chain) emerged from a study of CD8 T cells in Susac syndrome. It was with random hexamers that about 0.45 to 1 ug RNA was reverse transcribed. MiXCR, applied by TCRdb to the immunoSEQ multiplex PCR reads, yields one record per CDR3 protein. Of around 62,000 distinct CDR3 sequences in the sample, approximately 90% were seen once. The CDR3 runs 11 residues. Trimming removed 6 bases from V and 11 bases from J, with 13 bases in between. The V gene is TRBV12-3 or TRBV12-4, the J gene TRBJ1-2; the D gene is possibly TRBD1 (5 bases). The sample consisted of CD8+ T cells from PBMCs. This sequence was found in a human donor in good health. DNA for the CDR3: TGTGCCAGCAGACCAACCGGGACTTACACCTTC. It is translated as CASRPTGTYTF.